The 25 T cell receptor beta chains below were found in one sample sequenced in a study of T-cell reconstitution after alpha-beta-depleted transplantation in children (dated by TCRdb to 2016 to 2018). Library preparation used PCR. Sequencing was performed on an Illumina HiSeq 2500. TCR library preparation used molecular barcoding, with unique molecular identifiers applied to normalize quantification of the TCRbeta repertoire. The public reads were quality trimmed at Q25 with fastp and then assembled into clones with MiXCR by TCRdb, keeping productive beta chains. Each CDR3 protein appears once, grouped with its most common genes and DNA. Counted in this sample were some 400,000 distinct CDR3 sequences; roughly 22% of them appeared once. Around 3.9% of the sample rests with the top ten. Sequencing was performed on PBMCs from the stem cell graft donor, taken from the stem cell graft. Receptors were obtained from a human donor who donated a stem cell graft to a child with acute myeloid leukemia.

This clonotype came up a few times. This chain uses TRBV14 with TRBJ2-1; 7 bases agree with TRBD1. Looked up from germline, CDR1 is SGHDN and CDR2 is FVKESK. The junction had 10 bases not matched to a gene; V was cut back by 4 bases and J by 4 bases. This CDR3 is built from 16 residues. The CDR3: CASSRRPDRSYNEQFF. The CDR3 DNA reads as TGTGCCAGCAGCCGACGCCCGGACAGGAGTTACAATGAGCAGTTCTTC.

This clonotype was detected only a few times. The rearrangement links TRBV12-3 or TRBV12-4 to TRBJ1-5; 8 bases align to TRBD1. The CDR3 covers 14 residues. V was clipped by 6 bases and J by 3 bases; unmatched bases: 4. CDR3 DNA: TGTGCCAGCAGATGGACAGGGAACAATCAGCCCCAGCATTTT. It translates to CASRWTGNNQPQHF.

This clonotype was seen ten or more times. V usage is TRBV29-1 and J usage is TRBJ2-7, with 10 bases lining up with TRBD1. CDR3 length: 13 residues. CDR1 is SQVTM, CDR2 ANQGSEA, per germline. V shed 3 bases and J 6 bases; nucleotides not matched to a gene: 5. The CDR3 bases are TGCAGCGTTGAGGGGACAGGGGCATCCGAGCAGTACTTC. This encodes CSVEGTGASEQYF.

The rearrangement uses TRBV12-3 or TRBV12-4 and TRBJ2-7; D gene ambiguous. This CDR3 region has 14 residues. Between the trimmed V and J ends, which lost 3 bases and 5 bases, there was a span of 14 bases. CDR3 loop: CASSFGLPGHEQYF. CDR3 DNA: TGTGCCAGCAGTTTTGGGCTCCCGGGCCACGAGCAGTACTTC.

The CDR3 reads CATGAPDRDVADTQYF. The CDR3 coding sequence is TGTGCCACCGGGGCTCCGGACAGGGATGTTGCAGATACGCAGTATTTT. The V call is TRBV24-1, the J call TRBJ2-3, with 8 bases that match TRBD1. The CDR3 covers 16 residues. J lost 4 bases, V lost 9 bases, and 14 bases had no gene match. Germline lookup yields CDR1 KGHDR and CDR2 SFDVKD.

Here the CDR3 reads CASSSLEERGTEAFF. The CDR3 coding sequence is TGTGCCAGCAGCTCCCTAGAGGAGCGAGGCACTGAAGCTTTCTTT. The rearrangement uses TRBV11-2 and TRBJ1-1; D is uncertain. V lost 4 bases and J lost 4, with 16 bases in between. The germline V gene encodes CDR1 SGHAT and CDR2 FQNNGV. The CDR3 length is 15 residues.

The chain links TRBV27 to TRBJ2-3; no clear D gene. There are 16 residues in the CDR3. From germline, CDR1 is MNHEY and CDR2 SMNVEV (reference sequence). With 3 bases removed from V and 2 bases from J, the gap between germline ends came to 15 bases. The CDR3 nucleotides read TGTGCCAGCAGTTTGGGTCTTGTAGGCCTCACAGATACGCAGTATTTT. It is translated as CASSLGLVGLTDTQYF.

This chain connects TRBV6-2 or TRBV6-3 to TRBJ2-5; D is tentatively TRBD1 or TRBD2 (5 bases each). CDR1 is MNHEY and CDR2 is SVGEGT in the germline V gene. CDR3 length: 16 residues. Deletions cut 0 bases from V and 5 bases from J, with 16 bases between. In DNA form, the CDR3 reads TGTGCCAGCAGTTACTCGATCGTGTCGGGGCTGGAGACCCAGTACTTC. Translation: CASSYSIVSGLETQYF.

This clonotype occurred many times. CDR3 sequence: CSVAAGWVEQFF. CDR3 bases: TGCAGCGTTGCCGCCGGGTGGGTTGAGCAGTTCTTC. The chain joins TRBV29-1 to TRBJ2-1; D is uncertain. Trimming cost V 4 bases and J 9 bases, with 13 bases left between them. The CDR3 length is 12 residues. The germline V gene has CDR1 SQVTM and CDR2 ANQGSEA.

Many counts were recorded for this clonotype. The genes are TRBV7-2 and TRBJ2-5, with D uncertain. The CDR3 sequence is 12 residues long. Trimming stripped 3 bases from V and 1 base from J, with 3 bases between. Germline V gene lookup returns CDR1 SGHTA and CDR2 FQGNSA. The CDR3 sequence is CASSFGQETQYF. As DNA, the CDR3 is TGTGCCAGCAGCTTTGGCCAAGAGACCCAGTACTTC.

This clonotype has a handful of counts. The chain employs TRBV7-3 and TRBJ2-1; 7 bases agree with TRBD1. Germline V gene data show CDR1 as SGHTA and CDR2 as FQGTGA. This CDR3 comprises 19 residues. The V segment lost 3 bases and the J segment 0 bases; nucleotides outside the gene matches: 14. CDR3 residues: CASSFTGTANSGSYNEQFF. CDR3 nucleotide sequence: TGTGCCAGCAGCTTTACCGGGACAGCTAACTCCGGCTCCTACAATGAGCAGTTCTTC.

CDR3 sequence reads: CASSRTGGFYNEQFF. CDR3 sequence (DNA): TGTGCCAGCAGCCGGACAGGGGGATTCTACAATGAGCAGTTCTTC. This chain joins TRBV14 and TRBJ2-1; 10 positions match TRBD1. Germline lookup yields CDR1 SGHDN and CDR2 FVKESK. J gave up 3 bases and V 4 bases, and 3 bases lay outside the gene matches. There are 15 residues in the CDR3. Full variable domain (remainder filled in from reference TRBV14 and TRBJ2-1): EAGVTQFPSHSVIEKGQTVTLRCDPISGHDNLYWYRRVMGKEIKFLLHFVKESKQDESGMPNNRFLAERTGGTYSTLKVQPAELEDSGVYFCASSRTGGFYNEQFFGPGTRLTVL.

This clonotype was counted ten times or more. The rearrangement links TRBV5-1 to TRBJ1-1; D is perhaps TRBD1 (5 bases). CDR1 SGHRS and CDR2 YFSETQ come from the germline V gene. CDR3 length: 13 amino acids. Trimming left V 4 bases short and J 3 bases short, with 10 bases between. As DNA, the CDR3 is TGCGCCAGCAGCAAGGGACGGGACACTGAAGCTTTCTTT. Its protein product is CASSKGRDTEAFF.

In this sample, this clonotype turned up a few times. Here the CDR3 DNA reads TGTGCCAGCAGCTTAGGTTTCGGGACTAGCGGGAGGGCCTACGAGCAGTACTTC. Amino acids: CASSLGFGTSGRAYEQYF. This sequence joins TRBV11-2 and TRBJ2-7, with TRBD2 matching over 16 bases. CDR3 length: 18 amino acids. V lost 1 base to trimming and J lost 2 bases; unmatched junction nucleotides: 5. Germline V gives CDR1 SGHAT, CDR2 FQNNGV.

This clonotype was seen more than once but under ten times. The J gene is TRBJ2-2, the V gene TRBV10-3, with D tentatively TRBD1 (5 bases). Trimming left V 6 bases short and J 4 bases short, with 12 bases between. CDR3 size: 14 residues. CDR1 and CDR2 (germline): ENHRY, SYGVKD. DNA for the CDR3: TGTGCCATCAGAGTCGGACAAACCACCGGGGAGCTGTTTTTT. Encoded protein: CAIRVGQTTGELFF.

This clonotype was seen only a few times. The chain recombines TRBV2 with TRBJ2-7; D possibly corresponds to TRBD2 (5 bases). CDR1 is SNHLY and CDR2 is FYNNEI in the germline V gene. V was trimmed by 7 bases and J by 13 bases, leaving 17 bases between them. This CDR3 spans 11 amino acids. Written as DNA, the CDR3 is TGTGCCAGCAAAGTCGGACTCCTCTCTTACTTC. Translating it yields CASKVGLLSYF. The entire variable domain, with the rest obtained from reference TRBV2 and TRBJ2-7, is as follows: EPEVTQTPSHQVTQMGQEVILRCVPISNHLYFYWYRQILGQKVEFLVSFYNNEISEKSEIFDDQFSVERPDGSNFTLKIRSTKLEDSAMYFCASKVGLLSYFGPGTRLTVT.

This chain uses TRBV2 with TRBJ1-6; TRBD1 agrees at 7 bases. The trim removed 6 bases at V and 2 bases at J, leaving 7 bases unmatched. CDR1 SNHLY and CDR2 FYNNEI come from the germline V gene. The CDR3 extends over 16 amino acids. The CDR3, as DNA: TGTGCCAGCAGAAATGACAGGGCAGCCTATAATTCACCCCTCCACTTT. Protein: CASRNDRAAYNSPLHF.

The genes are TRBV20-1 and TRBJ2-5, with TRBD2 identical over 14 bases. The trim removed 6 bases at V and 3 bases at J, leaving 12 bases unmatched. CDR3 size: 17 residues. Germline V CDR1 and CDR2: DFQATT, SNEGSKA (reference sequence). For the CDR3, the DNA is TGCAGTGCATTTCAGGGACTAGCGGGAGTGGGGGAAGAGACCCAGTACTTC. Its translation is CSAFQGLAGVGEETQYF.

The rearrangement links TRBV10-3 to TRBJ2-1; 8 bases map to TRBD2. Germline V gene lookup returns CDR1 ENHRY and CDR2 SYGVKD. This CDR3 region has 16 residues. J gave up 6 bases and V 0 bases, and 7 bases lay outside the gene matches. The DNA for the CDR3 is TGTGCCATCAGTGAGTCAGAGGGACGGGGGGGCAATGAGCAGTTCTTC. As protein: CAISESEGRGGNEQFF.

The CDR3 here is CASMTSGEETQYF. CDR3 coding DNA: TGTGCCAGCATGACTAGCGGAGAAGAGACCCAGTACTTC. The chain is built from TRBV12-3 or TRBV12-4 and TRBJ2-5; 9 nucleotides line up with TRBD2. This CDR3 is 13 amino acids long. Losses at the gene ends were 7 bases for V and 3 bases for J; bases not matched to a gene: 3.

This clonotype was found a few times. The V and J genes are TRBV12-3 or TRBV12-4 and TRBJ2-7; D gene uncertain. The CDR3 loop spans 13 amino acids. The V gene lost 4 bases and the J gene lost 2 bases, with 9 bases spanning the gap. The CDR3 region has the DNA TGTGCCAGCAGTTCCCGGGTCCCCTACGAGCAGTACTTC. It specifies CASSSRVPYEQYF.

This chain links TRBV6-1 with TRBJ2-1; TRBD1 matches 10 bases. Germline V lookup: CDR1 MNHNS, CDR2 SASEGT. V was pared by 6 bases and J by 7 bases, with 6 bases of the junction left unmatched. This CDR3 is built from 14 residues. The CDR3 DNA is TGTGCCAGCAGACCGGGACAGGGGATAAATGAGCAGTTCTTC. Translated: CASRPGQGINEQFF.

The CDR3 region is CASTQASGSYEQYF. CDR3 DNA sequence: TGCGCCAGCACCCAAGCTAGCGGGTCCTACGAGCAGTACTTC. The V call is TRBV5-1, the J call TRBJ2-7, with 8 bases that match TRBD2. The CDR3 runs to 14 residues. J gave up 1 base and V 6 bases, and 6 bases lay outside the gene matches. Germline-derived CDR1 and CDR2 are SGHRS and YFSETQ.

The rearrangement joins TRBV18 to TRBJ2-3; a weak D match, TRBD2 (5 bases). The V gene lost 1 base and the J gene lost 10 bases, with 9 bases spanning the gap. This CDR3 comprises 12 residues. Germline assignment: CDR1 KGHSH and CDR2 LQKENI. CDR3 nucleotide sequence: TGTGCCAGCTCACCACTTTTGGGAGCGCAGTATTTT. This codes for CASSPLLGAQYF.

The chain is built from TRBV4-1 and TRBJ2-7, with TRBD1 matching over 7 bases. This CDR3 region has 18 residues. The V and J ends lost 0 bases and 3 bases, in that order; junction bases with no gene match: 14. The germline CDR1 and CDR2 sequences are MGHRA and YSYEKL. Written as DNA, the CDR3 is TGCGCCAGCAGCCAAGAACAGGGGAAGGGATTCGCCCTCTACGAGCAGTACTTC. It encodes CASSQEQGKGFALYEQYF.